The 9 T cell receptor beta chains below come from one sample, sequenced in a study of Ad26.COV2.S vaccination and SARS-CoV-2 variants (dated by TCRdb to the early 2020s). Read against the paper, the sample's treatment or condition label means: roughly 20 received Ad26.COV2.S at low or high dose, single or two shots; 5 received placebo; per-sample allocation not given. For vaccine and placebo recipients, the sequenced repertoires came from samples collected on day 63 after the first injection. The library was obtained by the immunoSEQ multiplex PCR assay. The immuneACCESS repertoire file appears here via TCRdb, limited to in-frame rearrangements. These files lack a portion of the clones; in checked studies, under half of the deficit traces to unresolved V genes, and the cause of the others is not known. The sample table holds hundreds of thousands of clones, of which 70% to 90% were seen once. Of the sample, approximately 1.5% is held by the ten largest clones.

The sequencing used peripheral blood, collected in a trial of Ad26.COV2.S vaccine versus placebo. These receptor sequences come from a person aged 18 to 59 who received the Ad26.COV2.S COVID-19 vaccine or a placebo.

This clone was counted once. At the DNA level, this CDR3 is encoded by other sequences in the same sample as well. The chain recombines TRBV5-6 with TRBJ2-7; D ambiguous. The CDR3 totals 12 residues. Per germline, CDR1 SGHDT and CDR2 YYEEEE. Deletions cut 0 bases from V and 2 bases from J, with 3 bases between. CDR3 amino acids: CASSLGAYEQYF. The CDR3 DNA is TGTGCCAGCAGCTTGGGGGCCTACGAGCAGTACTTC.

This clone showed up just once. This chain connects TRBV30 to TRBJ1-4, with D unclear. Germline assignment: CDR1 GTSNPN and CDR2 SVGIG (reference sequence). The CDR3 is made up of 15 amino acids. Trimming took off 4 bases at V and 0 bases at J, with 12 bases between the two ends. DNA of the CDR3: TGTGCCTGGAAGAGAACACCCGCAACTAATGAAAAACTGTTTTTT. Its protein product is CAWKRTPATNEKLFF.

The rearrangement uses TRBV14 and TRBJ2-5, with D unclear. The CDR3 spans 15 residues. Trimming left V 1 base short and J 4 bases short, with 13 bases between. Per the germline V gene, CDR1 is SGHDN and CDR2 is FVKESK. CDR3 DNA: TGTGCCAGCAGCCAAGTTGTTACCGGGCCAGAGACCCAGTACTTC. It translates to CASSQVVTGPETQYF.

V and J are TRBV11-3 and TRBJ2-7; 7 nucleotides agree with TRBD1. Germline CDR1 reads SGHNT; CDR2 reads YENEEA. V was clipped by 5 bases and J by 3 bases; unmatched bases: 7. This CDR3 has 14 residues. This CDR3 is CASSPRDSYYEQYF. The CDR3 nucleotides read TGTGCCAGCAGCCCCCGGGACAGCTACTACGAGCAGTACTTC.

Comments on this clone: Distinct nucleotide sequences in the sample also encode this CDR3. DNA for the CDR3: TGTGCCAGCTCACCAGGACGCTACAATGAGCAGTTCTTC. This codes for CASSPGRYNEQFF. The gene calls are TRBV18 and TRBJ2-1; D is unclear. This CDR3 region has 13 residues. The V end was cut by 2 bases, the J end by 3 bases, with 5 bases between. Per the germline V gene, CDR1 is KGHSH and CDR2 is LQKENI.

The rearrangement links TRBV2 to TRBJ1-2, with D unresolved. Trimming shortened V by 7 bases and J by 1 base, and 7 bases separated the two germline ends. CDR1 is SNHLY, CDR2 FYNNEI, per germline. CDR3 length: 12 residues. Written as DNA, the CDR3 is TGTGCCAGCAAGCCCAGTAACTATGGCTACACCTTC. Protein sequence: CASKPSNYGYTF.

The V and J genes are TRBV30 and TRBJ1-5; D is undetermined. The V and J ends lost 0 bases and 9 bases respectively, with 15 bases between them. From germline, CDR1 is GTSNPN and CDR2 SVGIG (reference sequence). The CDR3 length is 14 residues. CDR3 in DNA: TGTGCCTGGAGTGTAAAGGGAAGCTCTTTGCCCCAGCATTTT. This encodes CAWSVKGSSLPQHF.

The chain links TRBV7-9 to TRBJ1-1, with 8 bases matching TRBD1. With 5 bases clipped from V and 7 bases from J, the junction kept 12 bases outside the gene matches. Germline CDR1 reads SEHNR; CDR2 reads FQNEAQ (reference sequence). The CDR3 loop spans 15 amino acids. The chain's CDR3 is CASSVVRQGLNEAFF. The CDR3 DNA follows: TGTGCCAGCAGCGTTGTACGACAGGGGCTAAATGAAGCTTTCTTT.

This chain links TRBV14 with TRBJ2-7; no clear D. The CDR3 has 14 residues. Germline V gene lookup returns CDR1 SGHDN and CDR2 FVKESK. With 1 base removed from V and 0 bases from J, the gap between germline ends came to 7 bases. CDR3 residues: CASSQGQYSYEQYF. Written as DNA, the CDR3 is TGTGCCAGCAGCCAAGGCCAATACTCCTACGAGCAGTACTTC.